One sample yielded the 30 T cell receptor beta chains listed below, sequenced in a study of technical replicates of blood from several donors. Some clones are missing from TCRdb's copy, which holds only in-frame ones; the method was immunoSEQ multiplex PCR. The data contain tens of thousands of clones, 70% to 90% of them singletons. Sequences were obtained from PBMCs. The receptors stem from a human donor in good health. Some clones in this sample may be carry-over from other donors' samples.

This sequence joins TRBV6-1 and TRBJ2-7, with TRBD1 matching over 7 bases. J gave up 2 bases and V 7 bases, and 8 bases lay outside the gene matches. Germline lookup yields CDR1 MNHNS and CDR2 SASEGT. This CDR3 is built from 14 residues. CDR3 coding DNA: TGTGCCAGCACCAAAACCGGGACAGCCTACGAGCAGTACTTC. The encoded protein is CASTKTGTAYEQYF.

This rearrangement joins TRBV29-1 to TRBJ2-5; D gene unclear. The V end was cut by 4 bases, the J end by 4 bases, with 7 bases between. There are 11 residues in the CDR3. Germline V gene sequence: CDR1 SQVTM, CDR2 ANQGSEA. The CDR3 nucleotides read TGCAGCGTTGCGCAACTAGAGACCCAGTACTTC. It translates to CSVAQLETQYF.

The CDR3 bases are TGCGCCAGCAGCTCTAGCGGCTCCTACAATGAGCAGTTCTTC. It encodes CASSSSGSYNEQFF. The V call is TRBV5-1, the J call TRBJ2-1, with 7 positions matching TRBD2. CDR3 length equals 14 residues. From germline, CDR1 is SGHRS and CDR2 YFSETQ. With 3 bases clipped from V and 0 bases from J, the junction kept 0 bases outside the gene matches.

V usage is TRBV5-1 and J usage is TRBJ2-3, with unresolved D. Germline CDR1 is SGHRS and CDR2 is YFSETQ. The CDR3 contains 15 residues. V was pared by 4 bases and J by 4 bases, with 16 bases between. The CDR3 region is CASSPGLGSADTQYF. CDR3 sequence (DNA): TGCGCCAGCAGCCCAGGCTTGGGTTCCGCAGATACGCAGTATTTT.

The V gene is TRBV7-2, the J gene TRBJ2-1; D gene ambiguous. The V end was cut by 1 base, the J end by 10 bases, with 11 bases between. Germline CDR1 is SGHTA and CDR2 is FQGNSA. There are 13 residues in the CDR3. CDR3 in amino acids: CASSLVAGSEQFF. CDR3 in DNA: TGTGCCAGCAGCTTAGTTGCCGGTTCGGAGCAGTTCTTC.

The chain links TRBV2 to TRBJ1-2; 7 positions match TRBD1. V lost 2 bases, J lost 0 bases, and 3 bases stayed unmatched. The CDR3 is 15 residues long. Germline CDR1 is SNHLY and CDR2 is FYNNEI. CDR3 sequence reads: CASSETGAPNYGYTF. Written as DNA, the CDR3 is TGTGCCAGCAGTGAAACAGGGGCTCCTAACTATGGCTACACCTTC.

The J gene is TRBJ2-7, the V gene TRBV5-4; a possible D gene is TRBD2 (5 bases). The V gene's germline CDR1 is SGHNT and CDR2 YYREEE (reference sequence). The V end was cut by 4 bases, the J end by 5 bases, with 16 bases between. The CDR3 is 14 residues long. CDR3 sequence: CASSISLARDEQYF. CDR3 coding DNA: TGTGCCAGCAGCATATCCCTTGCGCGGGACGAGCAGTACTTC.

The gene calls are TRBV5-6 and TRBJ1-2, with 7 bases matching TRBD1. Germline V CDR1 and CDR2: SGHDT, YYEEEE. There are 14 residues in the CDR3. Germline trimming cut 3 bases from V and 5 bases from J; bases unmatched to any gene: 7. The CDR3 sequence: CASSSWDRNYGYTF. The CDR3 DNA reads TGTGCCAGCAGCTCATGGGACAGAAATTATGGCTACACCTTC.

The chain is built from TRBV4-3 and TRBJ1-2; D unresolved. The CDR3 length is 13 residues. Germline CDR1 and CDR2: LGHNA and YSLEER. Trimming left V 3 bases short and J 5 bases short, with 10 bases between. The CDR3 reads CASSQPGGYGYTF. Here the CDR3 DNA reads TGCGCCAGCAGCCAGCCCGGCGGATATGGCTACACCTTC.

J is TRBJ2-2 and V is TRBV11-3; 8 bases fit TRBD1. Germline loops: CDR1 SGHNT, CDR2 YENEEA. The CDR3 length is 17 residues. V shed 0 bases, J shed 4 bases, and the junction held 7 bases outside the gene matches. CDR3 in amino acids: CASSLDPTGAVTGELFF. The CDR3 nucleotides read TGTGCCAGCAGCTTAGATCCGACAGGGGCGGTCACCGGGGAGCTGTTTTTT.

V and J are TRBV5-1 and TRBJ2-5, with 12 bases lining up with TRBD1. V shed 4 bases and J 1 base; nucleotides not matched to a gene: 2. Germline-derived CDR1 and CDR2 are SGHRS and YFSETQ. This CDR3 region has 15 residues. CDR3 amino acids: CASSRGQGAQETQYF. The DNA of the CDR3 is TGCGCCAGCAGCCGGGGACAGGGGGCCCAAGAGACCCAGTACTTC.

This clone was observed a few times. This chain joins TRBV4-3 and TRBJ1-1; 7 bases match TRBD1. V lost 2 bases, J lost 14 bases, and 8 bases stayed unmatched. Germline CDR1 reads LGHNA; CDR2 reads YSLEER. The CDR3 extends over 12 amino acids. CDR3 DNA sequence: TGCGCCAGCAGCCAAAGGGACAGCACCGCGTTCTTT. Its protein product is CASSQRDSTAFF.

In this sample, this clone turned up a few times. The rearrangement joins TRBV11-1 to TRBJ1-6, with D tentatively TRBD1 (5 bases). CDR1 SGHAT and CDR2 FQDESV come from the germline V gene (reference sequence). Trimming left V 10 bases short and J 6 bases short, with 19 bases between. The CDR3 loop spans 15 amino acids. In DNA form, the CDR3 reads TGTGCCACCCACGGTCCGACAGCCATTAATTCACCCCTCCACTTT. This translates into CATHGPTAINSPLHF.

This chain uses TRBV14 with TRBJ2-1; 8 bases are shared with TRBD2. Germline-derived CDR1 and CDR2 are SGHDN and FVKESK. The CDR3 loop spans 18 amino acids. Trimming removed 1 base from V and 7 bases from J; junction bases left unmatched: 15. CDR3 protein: CASSQVAGGPLLTNEQFF. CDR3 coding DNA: TGTGCCAGCAGCCAAGTTGCGGGAGGCCCCCTCCTTACAAATGAGCAGTTCTTC. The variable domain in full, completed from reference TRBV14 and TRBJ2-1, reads EAGVTQFPSHSVIEKGQTVTLRCDPISGHDNLYWYRRVMGKEIKFLLHFVKESKQDESGMPNNRFLAERTGGTYSTLKVQPAELEDSGVYFCASSQVAGGPLLTNEQFFGPGTRLTVL.

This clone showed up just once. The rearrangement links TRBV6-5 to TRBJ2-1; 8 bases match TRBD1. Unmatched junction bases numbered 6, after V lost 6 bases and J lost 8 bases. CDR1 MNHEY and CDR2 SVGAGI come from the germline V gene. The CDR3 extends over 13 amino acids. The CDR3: CASSWTGSDEQFF. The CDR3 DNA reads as TGTGCCAGCAGCTGGACAGGGTCCGATGAGCAGTTCTTC.

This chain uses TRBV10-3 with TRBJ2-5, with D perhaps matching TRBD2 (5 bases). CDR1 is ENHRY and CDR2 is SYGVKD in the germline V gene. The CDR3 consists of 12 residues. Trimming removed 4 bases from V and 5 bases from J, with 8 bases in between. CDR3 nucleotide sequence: TGTGCCATCAGTGGAGGGTCCGAGACCCAGTACTTC. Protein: CAISGGSETQYF.

The DNA of the CDR3 is TGCAGCGTTGAGAATGCCGGGGGGGTTACTGAAGCTTTCTTT. This encodes CSVENAGGVTEAFF. This sequence joins TRBV29-1 and TRBJ1-1, with D possibly matching TRBD1 (5 bases). The CDR3 totals 14 residues. Trimming removed 3 bases from V and 5 bases from J, with 16 bases in between. Germline CDR1 is SQVTM and CDR2 is ANQGSEA.

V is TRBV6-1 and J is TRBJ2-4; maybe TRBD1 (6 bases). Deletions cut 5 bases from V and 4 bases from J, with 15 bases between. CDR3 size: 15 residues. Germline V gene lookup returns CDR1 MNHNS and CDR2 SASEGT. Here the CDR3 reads CASSSGADRKNIQYF. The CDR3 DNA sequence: TGTGCCAGCAGTAGTGGGGCGGACAGAAAAAACATTCAGTACTTC.

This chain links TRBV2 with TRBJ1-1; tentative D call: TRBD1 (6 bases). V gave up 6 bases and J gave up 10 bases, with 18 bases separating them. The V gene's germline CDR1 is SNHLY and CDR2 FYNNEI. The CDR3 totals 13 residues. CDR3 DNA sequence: TGTGCCAGCAGCCCCAGGGGCCCCCGGGGAGCTTTCTTT. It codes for CASSPRGPRGAFF. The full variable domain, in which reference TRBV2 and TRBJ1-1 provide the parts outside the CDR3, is EPEVTQTPSHQVTQMGQEVILRCVPISNHLYFYWYRQILGQKVEFLVSFYNNEISEKSEIFDDQFSVERPDGSNFTLKIRSTKLEDSAMYFCASSPRGPRGAFFGQGTRLTVV.

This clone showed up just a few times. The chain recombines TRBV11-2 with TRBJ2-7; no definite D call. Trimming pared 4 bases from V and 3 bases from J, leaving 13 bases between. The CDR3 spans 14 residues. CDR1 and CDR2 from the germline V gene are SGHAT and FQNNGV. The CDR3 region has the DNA TGTGCCAGCAGCTCGTCGATTAGCTTCTACGAGCAGTACTTC. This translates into CASSSSISFYEQYF.

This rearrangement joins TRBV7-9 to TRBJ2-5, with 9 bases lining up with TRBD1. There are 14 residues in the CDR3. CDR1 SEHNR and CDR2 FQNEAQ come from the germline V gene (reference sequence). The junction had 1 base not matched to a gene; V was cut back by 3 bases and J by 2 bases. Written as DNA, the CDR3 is TGTGCCAGCAGCTTGGACAGGGGACAAGAGACCCAGTACTTC. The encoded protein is CASSLDRGQETQYF. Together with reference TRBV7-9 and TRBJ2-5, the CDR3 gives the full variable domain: DTGVSQNPRHKITKRGQNVTFRCDPISEHNRLYWYRQTLGQGPEFLTYFQNEAQLEKSRLLSDRFSAERPKGSFSTLEIQRTEQGDSAMYLCASSLDRGQETQYFGPGTRLLVL.

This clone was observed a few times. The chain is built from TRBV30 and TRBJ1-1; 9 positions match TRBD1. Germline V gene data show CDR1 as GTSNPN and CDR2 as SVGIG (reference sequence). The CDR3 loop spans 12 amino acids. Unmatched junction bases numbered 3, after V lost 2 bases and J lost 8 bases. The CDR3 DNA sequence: TGTGCCTGGAGTTCCGGGACAGGGGAAGCTTTCTTT. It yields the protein CAWSSGTGEAFF.

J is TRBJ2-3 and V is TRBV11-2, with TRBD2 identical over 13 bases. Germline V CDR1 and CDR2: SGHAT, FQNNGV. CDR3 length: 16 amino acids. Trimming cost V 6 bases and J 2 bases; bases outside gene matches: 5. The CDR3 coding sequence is TGTGCCAGCAGACTAGGACTAGCGGGGGACACAGATACGCAGTATTTT. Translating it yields CASRLGLAGDTDTQYF.

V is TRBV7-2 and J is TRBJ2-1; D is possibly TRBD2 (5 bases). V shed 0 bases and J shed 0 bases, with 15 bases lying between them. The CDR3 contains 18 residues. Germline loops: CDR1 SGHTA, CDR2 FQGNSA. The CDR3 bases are TGTGCCAGCAGCTTAGCGCCTCCGAGGACTCGCTCCTACAATGAGCAGTTCTTC. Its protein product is CASSLAPPRTRSYNEQFF.

The CDR3 DNA is TGTGCCAGCAGCTTGGGAGGAGTAGCAAACATTCAGTACTTC. Translation: CASSLGGVANIQYF. The chain uses TRBV5-5 and TRBJ2-4; D not certain. Trimming removed 0 bases at V and 6 bases at J, with 10 bases between. Germline values: CDR1 SGHKS, CDR2 YYEKEE (reference sequence). CDR3 size: 14 residues.

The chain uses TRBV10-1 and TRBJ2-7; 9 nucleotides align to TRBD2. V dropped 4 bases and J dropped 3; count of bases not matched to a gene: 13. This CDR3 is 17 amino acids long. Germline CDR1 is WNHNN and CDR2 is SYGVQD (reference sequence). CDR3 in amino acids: CASSANSGSRSCYEQYF. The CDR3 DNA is TGCGCCAGCAGTGCTAATAGCGGGAGTCGGAGCTGCTACGAGCAGTACTTC.

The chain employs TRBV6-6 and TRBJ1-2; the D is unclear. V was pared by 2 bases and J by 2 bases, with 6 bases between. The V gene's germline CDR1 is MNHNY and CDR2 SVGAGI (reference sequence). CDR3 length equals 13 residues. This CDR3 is CASSYNQNYGYTF. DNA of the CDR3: TGTGCCAGCAGTTACAATCAGAACTATGGCTACACCTTC.

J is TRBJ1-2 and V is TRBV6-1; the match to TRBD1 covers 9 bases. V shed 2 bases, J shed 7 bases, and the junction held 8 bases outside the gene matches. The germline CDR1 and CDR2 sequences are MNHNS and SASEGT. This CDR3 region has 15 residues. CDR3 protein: CASSELGTGTSGYTF. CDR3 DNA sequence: TGTGCCAGCAGTGAACTAGGGACAGGGACAAGTGGCTACACCTTC.

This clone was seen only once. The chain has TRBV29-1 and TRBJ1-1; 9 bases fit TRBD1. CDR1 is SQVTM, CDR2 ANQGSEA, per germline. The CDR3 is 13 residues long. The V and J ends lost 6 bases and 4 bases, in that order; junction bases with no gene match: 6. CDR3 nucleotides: TGCAGCGTCGGGACAGGGTTCGGCACTGAAGCTTTCTTT. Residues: CSVGTGFGTEAFF. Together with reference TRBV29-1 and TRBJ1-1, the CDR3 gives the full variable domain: SAVISQKPSRDICQRGTSLTIQCQVDSQVTMMFWYRQQPGQSLTLIATANQGSEATYESGFVIDKFPISRPNLTFSTLTVSNMSPEDSSIYLCSVGTGFGTEAFFGQGTRLTVV.

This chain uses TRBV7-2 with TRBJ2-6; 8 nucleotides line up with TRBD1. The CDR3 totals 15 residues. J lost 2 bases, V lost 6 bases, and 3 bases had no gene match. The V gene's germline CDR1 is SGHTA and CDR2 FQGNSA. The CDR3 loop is CASRATGAGANVLTF. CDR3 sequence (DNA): TGTGCCAGCAGAGCGACAGGGGCTGGGGCCAACGTCCTGACTTTC.